This T cell receptor beta chain came from a study of spatial heterogeneity in lung cancer (dated by TCRdb to between 2018 and 2020). Study-wide context: Beta-chain transcripts were consistently detected in greater numbers than alpha-chain transcripts, which likely reflected higher beta-chain transcript abundance. The study linked features of the TCR repertoire to counts of nonsynonymous mutations, which were determined by whole-exome sequencing of tumor tissue. In the raw uncorrected reads, each unique combination of TCR and UMI appeared more than ten times on average. In non-small cell lung cancer, the study made a quantitative comparison of TCR alpha and beta repertoires among multiple tumor regions, matched nontumor lung and blood. Both alpha and beta chains were TCR-sequenced in about 240 tumor regions, some 64 matched nontumor lung samples and around 50 PBMC samples obtained at surgery. TCR transcript counts in tumor regions correlated strongly with a T cell transcriptional module score from matched bulk RNA-seq.

Receptors were amplified or captured by 5' RACE. These reads were obtained on a NextSeq 500. To allow correction of PCR and sequencing errors, the TCR library protocol tagged every TCR cDNA molecule with a unique molecular identifier. Processing in the source paper ran as follows. TCR identification, UMI-based error correction and CDR3 extraction were performed with Decombinator tools. TCRs above a frequency of 2 per 1,000, corresponding to the top 1% of the tumor frequency distribution, were defined as expanded. Expanded tumor TCRs were classed as regional if statistically deemed absent (corrected P<0.05) from at least one tumor region, otherwise ubiquitous. Rényi diversity was computed with the R vegan package after subsampling each repertoire 100 times to 5,000 TCRs. CDR3 similarity networks were constructed using string-kernel similarity of amino acid triplets, with links drawn between CDR3s whose pairwise similarity was above 0.82. In TCRdb, the public reads were trimmed at Q25 with fastp and aligned with MiXCR, with productive beta chains retained. Rows merge per CDR3 protein into single entries with the most common DNA and genes. The authors' filters were not applied to this entry. This sample comprises about 100,000 distinct CDR3 sequences, 4.4% of them detected only once. The top ten clonotypes cover 21% of the sample.

What the time point label conveys for this sample: sample taken at primary tumor resection. The donors were some 76 patients from the lung TRACERx cohort who had early-stage, untreated non-small cell lung cancer. TCR sequencing used whole RNA extracted from tumor and nontumor lung tissue, or from cryopreserved PBMC samples, without cell sorting. Only patients for whom sufficient RNA was available from at least two tumor regions were selected for TCR sequencing. Before selection, tumor and adjacent nontumor lung specimens were reviewed by a lung pathologist. As encoded in the germline V gene (reference sequence), CDR1 is SEHNR while CDR2 is FQNEAQ. The junction shows trimming of 6 bases on V and 7 bases on J, and the gene matches do not reach 10 bases of it. From the cysteine through the phenylalanine, the CDR3 covers 15 amino acids. Here the CDR3 DNA is all that survives: 45 bases in frame from base 1.

Many counts were recorded for this clonotype. Its antigen is still unknown. No base qualities exist here, and no much larger clone lies one base off it. The paper's findings and limits, for the study overall: Confirming at a functional level the hypothesis that regional TCRs recognize regional mutations was considered to require additional single-cell paired TCR alpha and beta sequencing. TCR-seq coverage of tumor T cells was estimated to be only roughly 7.3% for alpha chains and roughly 14% for beta chains. The count of ubiquitous expanded TCRs correlated with the count of ubiquitous nonsynonymous mutations, and the count of regional expanded TCRs correlated with the count of regional nonsynonymous mutations. The number of expanded intratumoral alpha and beta TCRs correlated with the tumor nonsynonymous mutation count.

The chain was built from TRBV7-9 and TRBJ1-4; 8 of the junction bases match TRBD1. Sample: lung tumor tissue, taken at surgery. This TCR was sampled from a male donor with early-stage non-small cell lung cancer. The CDR3 sequence is CASRSDRELVEKLFF. The nucleotide sequence reads as follows: TGTGCCAGCAGATCGGACAGGGAGTTGGTTGAAAAACTGTTTTTT.